These 21 T cell receptor beta chains were all obtained from the same sample, sequenced in a study of blood T cell repertoires in COVID-19. Here immunoSEQ multiplex PCR was the method, and the copy in TCRdb shows in-frame clones only, minus some. The repertoire holds more than 200,000 clones, with roughly 91% as singletons. The sequenced sample was PBMCs or T cells enriched from blood (not recorded which). The receptors stem from a woman aged 30 to 39 who had recovered from COVID-19.

The CDR3 is CASSLYGGTVDSPLHF. Here the CDR3 DNA reads TGTGCCAGCAGCCTTTATGGCGGGACAGTCGACTCACCCCTCCACTTT. V and J are TRBV16 and TRBJ1-6; 7 bases map to TRBD1. The CDR3 runs 16 residues. Germline V gene data show CDR1 as KGHSY and CDR2 as FQNENV. With V trimmed by 4 bases and J by 10 bases, 13 bases remained unmatched.

The chain joins TRBV4-3 to TRBJ1-2; perhaps TRBD1 as D (5 bases). CDR3 length: 17 residues. Trimming left V 0 bases short and J 6 bases short, with 20 bases between. Germline lookup yields CDR1 LGHNA and CDR2 YSLEER. This CDR3 reads CASSQDPVGGGVHGYTF. CDR3 in DNA: TGCGCCAGCAGCCAAGATCCGGTGGGGGGAGGGGTGCATGGCTACACCTTC.

The genes are TRBV6-4 and TRBJ1-2; 9 bases map to TRBD1. Germline V gene sequence: CDR1 MRHNA, CDR2 SNTAGT. V lost 2 bases, J lost 7 bases, and 11 bases stayed unmatched. The CDR3 extends over 16 amino acids. This CDR3 reads CASSDTYRGRRSGYTF. DNA for the CDR3: TGTGCCAGCAGTGACACCTACAGGGGGCGGAGGTCTGGCTACACCTTC.

The rearrangement links TRBV7-2 to TRBJ1-1, with TRBD1 identical over 7 bases. In germline, CDR1 is SGHTA, CDR2 FQGNSA. The CDR3 contains 14 residues. Trimming cost V 5 bases and J 0 bases; bases outside gene matches: 3. This CDR3 is CASSPQGMNTEAFF. The CDR3 nucleotides read TGTGCCAGCAGCCCACAGGGGATGAACACTGAAGCTTTCTTT. Full variable domain (missing parts from reference TRBV7-2 and TRBJ1-1): GAGVSQSPSNKVTEKGKDVELRCDPISGHTALYWYRQSLGQGLEFLIYFQGNSAPDKSGLPSDRFSAERTGGSVSTLTIQRTQQEDSAVYLCASSPQGMNTEAFFGQGTRLTVV.

This chain uses TRBV11-2 with TRBJ2-2; 7 nucleotides match TRBD2. The germline gives CDR1 SGHAT, CDR2 FQNNGV. CDR3 length equals 15 residues. The V segment lost 0 bases and the J segment 5 bases; nucleotides outside the gene matches: 3. CDR3 loop: CASSLEGLTTGELFF. The CDR3 bases are TGTGCCAGCAGCTTAGAGGGACTAACGACCGGGGAGCTGTTTTTT.

The chain links TRBV5-8 to TRBJ2-6, with a weak D call TRBD1 (5 bases). Between the trimmed V and J ends, which lost 4 bases and 2 bases, there was a span of 13 bases. Germline CDR1 SGHTS, CDR2 YDEGEE. The CDR3 runs to 16 residues. CDR3 sequence: CASSPGDRAGANVLTF. The CDR3 nucleotides read TGTGCCAGCAGCCCGGGTGACAGAGCTGGGGCCAACGTCCTGACTTTC.

Only a few counts were recorded for this clone. The chain has TRBV5-6 and TRBJ2-7; no reliable D call. Per germline, CDR1 SGHDT and CDR2 YYEEEE. The length of the CDR3 is 14 residues. The V end lost 0 bases, the J end lost 4 bases, and 11 bases lay between the germline ends. The CDR3 nucleotides are TGTGCCAGCAGCTTGGGTCTTTTAATTTACGAGCAGTACTTC. This gives the protein CASSLGLLIYEQYF.

This clone was counted a single time. This chain links TRBV19 with TRBJ2-7, with 9 positions matching TRBD1. V shed 5 bases and J 3 bases; nucleotides not matched to a gene: 5. This CDR3 is built from 14 residues. The germline CDR1 and CDR2 sequences are LNHDA and SQIVND (reference sequence). Here the CDR3 reads CASSWRTGDYEQYF. In nucleotides, the CDR3 is TGTGCCAGTAGTTGGAGGACAGGGGACTACGAGCAGTACTTC.

The chain employs TRBV19 and TRBJ1-5; the D gene is possibly TRBD1 (6 bases). This CDR3 comprises 17 residues. V lost 5 bases and J 3 bases, leaving 20 bases between the germline ends. The germline CDR1 and CDR2 sequences are LNHDA and SQIVND (reference sequence). The DNA of the CDR3 is TGTGCCAGTAGTTCAGTAAACAGGGCGGCGGACAATCAGCCCCAGCATTTT. Encoded protein: CASSSVNRAADNQPQHF.

This chain joins TRBV3-1 (or the pseudogene TRBV3-2) and TRBJ1-1; TRBD1 matches 7 bases. In germline, CDR1 is LGHDT, CDR2 YNNKEL (reference sequence). The CDR3 is 13 residues long. V lost 1 base to trimming and J lost 8 bases; unmatched junction nucleotides: 4. The CDR3 coding sequence is TGTGCCAGCAGCCAAGCGTTGGGACAGGAAGCTTTCTTT. Translated: CASSQALGQEAFF.

The chain couples TRBV28 to TRBJ1-6; tentatively, D is TRBD1 (6 bases). Trimming pared 4 bases from V and 10 bases from J, leaving 14 bases between. Looked up from germline, CDR1 is MDHEN and CDR2 is SYDVKM. The CDR3 loop spans 14 amino acids. In DNA, the CDR3 is TGTGCCAGCAGTTCTCCAGGGGTGAGGTCACCCCTCCACTTT. Protein sequence: CASSSPGVRSPLHF.

V usage is TRBV2 and J usage is TRBJ1-4; 7 positions agree with TRBD1. V shed 10 bases, J shed 8 bases, and the junction held 13 bases outside the gene matches. Germline CDR1 and CDR2: SNHLY and FYNNEI. The CDR3 extends over 14 amino acids. CDR3 residues: CAISDRQRWEKLFF. In DNA form, the CDR3 reads TGTGCCATTTCGGACAGGCAGAGATGGGAAAAACTGTTTTTT.

This clone was seen just once. This sequence joins TRBV28 and TRBJ1-2, with D possibly being TRBD1 (5 bases). The CDR3 is made up of 16 amino acids. Germline V gives CDR1 MDHEN, CDR2 SYDVKM. V gave up 4 bases and J gave up 6 bases, with 21 bases separating them. The chain's CDR3 is CASSSLQSTVLDGYTF. CDR3 bases: TGTGCCAGCAGTTCTCTTCAATCGACAGTTTTGGATGGCTACACCTTC.

This chain connects TRBV18 to TRBJ2-4; D unclear. V lost 3 bases and J lost 9, with 21 bases in between. CDR1 is KGHSH, CDR2 LQKENI, per germline. The CDR3 covers 16 residues. The CDR3, as DNA: TGTGCCAGCTCACCCGAAGAAGCCACCAAACTTAGCATTCAGTACTTC. As protein: CASSPEEATKLSIQYF.

In this sample, this clone turned up once. V is TRBV30 and J is TRBJ2-7; TRBD2 aligns across 13 bases. CDR3 length: 14 amino acids. The germline V gene has CDR1 GTSNPN and CDR2 SVGIG (reference sequence). V shed 3 bases, J shed 7 bases, and the junction held 6 bases outside the gene matches. As DNA, the CDR3 is TGTGCCTGGAGGGGAATGGGACTAGCGGGAGAGCAGTACTTC. Protein: CAWRGMGLAGEQYF.

The rearrangement joins TRBV20-1 to TRBJ1-5; D might be TRBD1 (6 bases). The V end lost 4 bases, the J end lost 7 bases, and 8 bases lay between the germline ends. This CDR3 is built from 11 residues. CDR1 is DFQATT, CDR2 SNEGSKA, per germline (reference sequence). The CDR3 DNA follows: TGCAGTGCTACCAGGGGACAGCCCCAGCATTTT. Translated: CSATRGQPQHF.

In its sample, this clone was seen a few times. The V and J genes are TRBV5-4 and TRBJ2-7, with 8 bases matching TRBD1. Germline loops: CDR1 SGHNT, CDR2 YYREEE (reference sequence). The V gene end was trimmed by 1 base and the J gene end by 7 bases; junction bases not matched to a gene: 7. The CDR3 spans 14 residues. CDR3 DNA sequence: TGTGCCAGCAGCTTGAAGTCAGGGGGCCTTGAGCAGTACTTC. Its translation is CASSLKSGGLEQYF. Full variable domain (outside the CDR3, taken from reference TRBV5-4 and TRBJ2-7): ETGVTQSPTHLIKTRGQQVTLRCSSQSGHNTVSWYQQALGQGPQFIFQYYREEENGRGNFPPRFSGLQFPNYSSELNVNALELDDSALYLCASSLKSGGLEQYFGPGTRLTVT.

In nucleotides, the CDR3 is TGCGCCAGCAGCCTCCAAGGGGGCCGCACTACTGAAGCTTTCTTT. Its translation is CASSLQGGRTTEAFF. J is TRBJ1-1 and V is TRBV4-3; 7 bases are shared with TRBD1. The CDR3 loop spans 15 amino acids. CDR1 is LGHNA and CDR2 is YSLEER in the germline V gene. V was pared by 4 bases and J by 5 bases, with 10 bases of the junction left unmatched.

The chain has TRBV11-3 and TRBJ2-1, with D tentatively TRBD2 (6 bases). This CDR3 contains 15 residues. Germline V gene lookup returns CDR1 SGHNT and CDR2 YENEEA. V was shortened by 3 bases and J by 3 bases, with 12 bases between the two germline ends. CDR3 coding DNA: TGTGCCAGCAGCTTCGGGGGAGCCAACTACAATGAGCAGTTCTTC. The encoded protein is CASSFGGANYNEQFF. Full variable domain (rest looked up from reference TRBV11-3 and TRBJ2-1): EAGVVQSPRYKIIEKKQPVAFWCNPISGHNTLYWYLQNLGQGPELLIRYENEEAVDDSQLPKDRFSAERLKGVDSTLKIQPAELGDSAVYLCASSFGGANYNEQFFGPGTRLTVL.

The V and J genes are TRBV19 and TRBJ2-2, with 9 bases aligning to TRBD1. The CDR3 spans 16 residues. V was pared by 4 bases and J by 5 bases, with 8 bases of the junction left unmatched. CDR1 LNHDA and CDR2 SQIVND come from the germline V gene (reference sequence). CDR3 region: CASSTPQGARTGELFF. The CDR3 nucleotides are TGTGCCAGTAGTACTCCACAGGGGGCCAGAACCGGGGAGCTGTTTTTT.

The genes are TRBV9 and TRBJ1-1; TRBD1 matches 7 bases. The CDR3 totals 12 residues. V shed 2 bases and J 8 bases; nucleotides not matched to a gene: 3. From germline, CDR1 is SGDLS and CDR2 YYNGEE. CDR3 nucleotide sequence: TGTGCCAGCAGCGTCGCACAGGGGGAAGCTTTCTTT. As protein: CASSVAQGEAFF.